Given below is one TCR beta chain in context. Using genomic DNA as the template, TCR beta VDJ and CDR3 profiling was carried out. TCRdb re-analysed the reads in MiXCR, keeping a single row per CDR3 protein. This repertoire shows 35,000 to 45,000 distinct CDR3 sequences, about two thirds found once; its top ten account for about 25%. The data belong to a study of CD8+CD57+ T cells in acquired aplastic anemia. Per germline, CDR1 SGHRS and CDR2 YFSETQ. The CDR3 has 15 residues. V gave up 1 base and J gave up 6 bases, with 16 bases separating them. This clonotype was obtained from a human donor in good health, serving as a control. The chain joins TRBV5-1 to TRBJ1-2; possibly TRBD1 for D (5 bases). Sequencing was performed on sorted CD4+, CD8+, or CD8+CD57+ T cells (not recorded which) from PBMCs. This CDR3 reads CASSLLLGGTNGYTF. The CDR3 DNA reads as TGCGCCAGCAGCTTGCTATTGGGGGGAACCAATGGCTACACCTTC.